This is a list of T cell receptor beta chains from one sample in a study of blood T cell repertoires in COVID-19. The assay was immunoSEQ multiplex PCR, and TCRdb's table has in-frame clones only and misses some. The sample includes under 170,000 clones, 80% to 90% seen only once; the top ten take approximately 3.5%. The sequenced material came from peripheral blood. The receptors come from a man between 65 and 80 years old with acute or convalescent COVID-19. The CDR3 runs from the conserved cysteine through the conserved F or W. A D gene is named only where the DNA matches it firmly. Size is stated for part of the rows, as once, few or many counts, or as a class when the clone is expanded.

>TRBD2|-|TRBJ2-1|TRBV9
TGTGCCAGTACCGGGACTAGCGGGAGAAATGAGCAGTTCTTC
CASTGTSGRNEQFF
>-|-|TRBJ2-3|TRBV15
TGTGCCACCAGCAGAGATCTTGTGGACACTTATACGCAGTATTTT
CATSRDLVDTYTQYF
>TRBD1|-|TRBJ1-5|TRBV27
TGTGCCAGCAGTCTTACTGGACAGGGACGAAATCAGCCCCAGCATTTT
CASSLTGQGRNQPQHF
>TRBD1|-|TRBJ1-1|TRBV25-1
TGTGCCAGCAGGACAGGGTGGGGGACGAGTACTGAAGCTTTCTTT
CASRTGWGTSTEAFF
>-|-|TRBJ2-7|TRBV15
TGTGCCACCAGCGAGGCCCTCCGCGGGGCCGCCTACGAGCAGTACTTC
CATSEALRGAAYEQYF
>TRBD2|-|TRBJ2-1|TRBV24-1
TGTGCCACCAGTGATTCCACTAGCGGGATTTCCTACAATGAGCAGTTCTTC
CATSDSTSGISYNEQFF
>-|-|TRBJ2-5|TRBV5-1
TGCGCCAGCAGGGAGTTGGAGACCCAGTACTTC
CASRELETQYF
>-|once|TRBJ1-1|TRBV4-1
TGCGCCAGCAGCCTAAGTTCCCCGTCAGGCTTTCACACTGAAGCTTTCTTT
CASSLSSPSGFHTEAFF
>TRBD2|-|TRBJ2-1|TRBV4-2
TGTGCCAGCAGCCAAGATCTAGCGGGAGGGATCTACAATGAGCAGTTCTTC
CASSQDLAGGIYNEQFF
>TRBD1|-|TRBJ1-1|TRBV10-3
TGTGCCACCCAGACAGGGACGATGAACACTGAAGCTTTCTTT
CATQTGTMNTEAFF
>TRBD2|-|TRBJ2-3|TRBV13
TGTGCCAGCAGCCCGAGCGGGAGGGCAGATACGCAGTATTTT
CASSPSGRADTQYF
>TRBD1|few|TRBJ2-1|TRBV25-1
TGTGCCAGCAGTGAACAGACAGGGGAGCAGTTCTTC
CASSEQTGEQFF
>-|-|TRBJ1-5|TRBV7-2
TGTGCCAGCAGCTTAGCCCCTAATCAGCCCCAGCATTTT
CASSLAPNQPQHF
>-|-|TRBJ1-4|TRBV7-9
TGTGCCAGCAGCTTAGATGTAGGGTCGGGGAAACTGTTTTTT
CASSLDVGSGKLFF
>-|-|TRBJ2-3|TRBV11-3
TGTGCCAGCAGCTTAGATCGAGGAGATACGCAGTATTTT
CASSLDRGDTQYF
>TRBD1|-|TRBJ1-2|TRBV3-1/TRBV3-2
TGTGCCAGCAGCCTACCGGGACAGTATGGCTACACCTTC
CASSLPGQYGYTF